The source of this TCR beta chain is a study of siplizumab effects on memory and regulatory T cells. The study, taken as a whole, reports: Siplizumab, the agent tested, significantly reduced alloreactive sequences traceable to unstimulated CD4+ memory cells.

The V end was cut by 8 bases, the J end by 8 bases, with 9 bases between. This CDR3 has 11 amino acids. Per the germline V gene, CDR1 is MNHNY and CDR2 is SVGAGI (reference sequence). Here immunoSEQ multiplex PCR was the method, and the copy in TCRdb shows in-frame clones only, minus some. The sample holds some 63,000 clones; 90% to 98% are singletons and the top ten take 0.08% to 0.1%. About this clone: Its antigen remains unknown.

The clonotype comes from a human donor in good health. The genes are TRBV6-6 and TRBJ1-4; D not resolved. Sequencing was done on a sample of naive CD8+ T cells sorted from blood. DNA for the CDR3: TGTGCCAGCCGGGGTAGCGAAAAACTGTTTTTT. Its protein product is CASRGSEKLFF.